These 14 T cell receptor beta chains originate from one sample sequenced in a study of shared T cell receptors in the human thymus. Measured with immunoSEQ multiplex PCR; TCRdb has only the in-frame clones, and not every one. This table has some 700,000 clones, 80% to 90% appearing once. The same data also contributed to another study, on human thymus T cells.

The sample consisted of thymocytes. The origin of the receptors is a girl in the first two years of life with a congenital heart defect.

The rearrangement links TRBV28 to TRBJ1-5; TRBD1 matches at 7 bases. Germline assignment: CDR1 MDHEN and CDR2 SYDVKM. The J segment lost 3 bases and the V segment lost 5 bases, leaving 10 bases of the junction unmatched. This CDR3 is 16 amino acids long. The CDR3 region is CASSLGGQVFNQPQHF. In DNA form, the CDR3 reads TGTGCCAGCAGTCTAGGTGGACAGGTTTTCAATCAGCCCCAGCATTTT. Using reference TRBV28 and TRBJ1-5 for the parts outside the CDR3, the full variable domain is DVKVTQSSRYLVKRTGEKVFLECVQDMDHENMFWYRQDPGLGLRLIYFSYDVKMKEKGDIPEGYSVSREKKERFSLILESASTNQTSMYLCASSLGGQVFNQPQHFGDGTRLSIL.

The CDR3 loop reads CASSQDSTGASSPLHF. In DNA form, the CDR3 reads TGCGCCAGCAGCCAAGATTCCACAGGGGCAAGTTCACCCCTCCACTTT. The chain recombines TRBV4-1 with TRBJ1-6; 7 bases agree with TRBD1. The CDR3 sequence is 16 residues long. CDR1 is MGHRA, CDR2 YSYEKL, per germline. The junction had 8 bases not matched to a gene; V was cut back by 0 bases and J by 9 bases.

The chain links TRBV18 to TRBJ2-3; 12 bases line up with TRBD2. The CDR3 is 16 residues long. Germline CDR1 and CDR2: KGHSH and LQKENI. Germline trimming cut 3 bases from V and 2 bases from J; bases unmatched to any gene: 3. The CDR3 reads CASSPRTSGDTDTQYF. CDR3 nucleotide sequence: TGTGCCAGCTCACCCAGGACTAGCGGGGACACAGATACGCAGTATTTT.

This rearrangement joins TRBV4-1 to TRBJ2-7; the D is unclear. Trimming removed 5 bases at V and 6 bases at J, with 23 bases between. The germline V gene has CDR1 MGHRA and CDR2 YSYEKL. The CDR3 length is 16 residues. The CDR3 nucleotides read TGCGCCAGCAGCAAAGGGCCGGAGACCCAGCTAGGCGAGCAGTACTTC. It codes for CASSKGPETQLGEQYF.

The rearrangement links TRBV19 to TRBJ1-2; TRBD1 might be the D (5 bases). Trimming stripped 7 bases from V and 2 bases from J, with 8 bases between. Germline V lookup: CDR1 LNHDA, CDR2 SQIVND (reference sequence). The CDR3 runs to 12 residues. The CDR3 reads CASTDINYGYTF. The CDR3 region has the DNA TGTGCCAGTACGGACATCAACTATGGCTACACCTTC.

The chain has TRBV6-1 and TRBJ1-2, with D unclear. Germline V gene lookup returns CDR1 MNHNS and CDR2 SASEGT. The CDR3 length is 11 residues. V was shortened by 8 bases and J by 8 bases, with 12 bases between the two germline ends. The CDR3 DNA reads as TGTGCCAGCGGGGTCGGGGTCGGCTACACCTTC. This sequence encodes CASGVGVGYTF.

The table lists this clone with a few counts. This sequence joins TRBV4-3 and TRBJ2-3; possible D gene TRBD2, 6 bases. Germline V gives CDR1 LGHNA, CDR2 YSLEER. The CDR3 has 14 residues. Trimming removed 0 bases from V and 5 bases from J, with 9 bases in between. The CDR3 is CASSQDGSGDTQYF. The CDR3 DNA reads TGCGCCAGCAGCCAAGATGGTAGCGGAGATACGCAGTATTTT.

V gene TRBV18 combines with J gene TRBJ2-7; D is perhaps TRBD2 (6 bases). The CDR3 is made up of 14 amino acids. Germline CDR1 reads KGHSH; CDR2 reads LQKENI. Trimming cost V 5 bases and J 6 bases, with 17 bases left between them. CDR3: CASSMGGPLAEQYF. The CDR3 DNA sequence: TGTGCCAGCTCAATGGGAGGTCCTCTAGCCGAGCAGTACTTC.

The chain has TRBV5-6 and TRBJ2-7; TRBD2 agrees at 12 bases. This CDR3 contains 15 residues. Trimming removed 4 bases from V and 4 bases from J; junction bases left unmatched: 6. Germline lookup yields CDR1 SGHDT and CDR2 YYEEEE. The CDR3 protein is CASSARLAGVYEQYF. The CDR3 DNA follows: TGTGCCAGCAGCGCCCGACTAGCGGGGGTATACGAGCAGTACTTC.

The genes are TRBV5-4 and TRBJ2-1; a weak D match, TRBD2 (5 bases). CDR3 length equals 13 residues. CDR1 and CDR2 from the germline V gene are SGHNT and YYREEE (reference sequence). Trimming removed 1 base at V and 14 bases at J, with 16 bases between. Written as DNA, the CDR3 is TGTGCCAGCAGCTTGTGGGGATACCGGGGAGAGTTCTTC. Translated: CASSLWGYRGEFF.

The chain employs TRBV28 and TRBJ1-5; D might be TRBD1 (6 bases). The CDR3 has 14 amino acids. V was cut by 6 bases and J by 7 bases, with 16 bases left in between. Per the germline V gene, CDR1 is MDHEN and CDR2 is SYDVKM. The CDR3 region has the DNA TGTGCCAGCAGCAACAGGGTTTGGAGCCAGCCCCAGCATTTT. Translating it yields CASSNRVWSQPQHF.

V and J are TRBV19 and TRBJ1-6; TRBD1 is a possible D gene (5 bases). This CDR3 is built from 14 residues. V was pared by 5 bases and J by 7 bases, with 12 bases between. Germline V gives CDR1 LNHDA, CDR2 SQIVND (reference sequence). CDR3 loop: CASSSTAGNSPLHF. CDR3 DNA: TGTGCCAGTAGTTCGACAGCGGGGAATTCACCCCTCCACTTT.

The rearrangement uses TRBV28 and TRBJ1-1; 9 nucleotides line up with TRBD1. The CDR3 totals 17 residues. Looked up from germline, CDR1 is MDHEN and CDR2 is SYDVKM. The ends lost 3 bases at V and 3 bases at J; junction bases unmatched: 11. The CDR3 DNA sequence: TGTGCCAGCAGTTTCCGCCGCCCGGGACAGGGAGACACTGAAGCTTTCTTT. This codes for CASSFRRPGQGDTEAFF.

The chain links TRBV28 to TRBJ2-7; D possibly corresponds to TRBD2 (5 bases). This CDR3 is 18 amino acids long. Germline V CDR1 and CDR2: MDHEN, SYDVKM. Deletions cut 1 base from V and 4 bases from J, with 23 bases between. The CDR3 DNA reads as TGTGCCAGCAGTTTATTCCGAGGGCTTCCAAGACCCCCTTACGAGCAGTACTTC. This translates into CASSLFRGLPRPPYEQYF.